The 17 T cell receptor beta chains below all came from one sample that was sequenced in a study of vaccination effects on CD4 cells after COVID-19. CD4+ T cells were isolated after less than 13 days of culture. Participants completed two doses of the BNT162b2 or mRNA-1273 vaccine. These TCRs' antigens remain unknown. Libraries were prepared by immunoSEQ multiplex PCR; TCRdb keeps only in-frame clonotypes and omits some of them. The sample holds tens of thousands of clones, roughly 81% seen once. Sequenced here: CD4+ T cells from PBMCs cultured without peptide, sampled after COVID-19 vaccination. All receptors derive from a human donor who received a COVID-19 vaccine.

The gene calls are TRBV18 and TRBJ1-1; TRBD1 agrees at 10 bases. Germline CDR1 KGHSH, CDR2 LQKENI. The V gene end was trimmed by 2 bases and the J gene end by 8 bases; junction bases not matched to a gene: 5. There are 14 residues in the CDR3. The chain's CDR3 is CASSPFGTGEEAFF. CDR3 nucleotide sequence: TGTGCCAGCTCACCATTCGGGACAGGGGAGGAAGCTTTCTTT.

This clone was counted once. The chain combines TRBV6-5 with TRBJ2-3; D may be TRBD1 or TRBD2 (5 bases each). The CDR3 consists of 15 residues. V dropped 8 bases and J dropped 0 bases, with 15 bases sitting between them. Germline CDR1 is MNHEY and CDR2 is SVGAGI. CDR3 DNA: TGTGCCAGCTCCCCCGGGGCTTCTAGCACAGATACGCAGTATTTT. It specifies CASSPGASSTDTQYF.

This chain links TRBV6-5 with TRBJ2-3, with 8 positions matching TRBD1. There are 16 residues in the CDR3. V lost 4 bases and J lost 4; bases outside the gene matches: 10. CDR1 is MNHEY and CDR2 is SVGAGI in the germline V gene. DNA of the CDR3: TGTGCCAGCAGTTCTTGGCAGGGGGCTGGAGCAGATACGCAGTATTTT. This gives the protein CASSSWQGAGADTQYF.

The CDR3 sequence: CATSDPSGNTIYF. The CDR3 coding sequence is TGTGCCACCAGTGATCCCTCTGGAAACACCATATATTTT. The chain employs TRBV24-1 and TRBJ1-3; D gene uncertain. V was trimmed by 3 bases and J by 0 bases, leaving 2 bases between them. Germline V lookup: CDR1 KGHDR, CDR2 SFDVKD. There are 13 residues in the CDR3.

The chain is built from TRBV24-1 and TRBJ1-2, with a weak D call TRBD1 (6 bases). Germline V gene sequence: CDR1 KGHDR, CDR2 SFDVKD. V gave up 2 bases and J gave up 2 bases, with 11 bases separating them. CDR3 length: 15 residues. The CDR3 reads CATSDSRGFNYGYTF. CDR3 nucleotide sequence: TGTGCCACCAGTGATTCAAGGGGGTTCAACTATGGCTACACCTTC.

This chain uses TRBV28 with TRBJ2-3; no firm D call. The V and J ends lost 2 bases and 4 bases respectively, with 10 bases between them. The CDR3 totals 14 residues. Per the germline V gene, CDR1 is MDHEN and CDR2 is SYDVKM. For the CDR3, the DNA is TGTGCCAGCAGTTTAACTCAATACCCAGATACGCAGTATTTT. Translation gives CASSLTQYPDTQYF.

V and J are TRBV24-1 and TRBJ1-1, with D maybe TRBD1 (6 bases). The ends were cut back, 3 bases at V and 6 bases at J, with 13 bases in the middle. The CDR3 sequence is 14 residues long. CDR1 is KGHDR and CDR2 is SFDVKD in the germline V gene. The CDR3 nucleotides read TGTGCCACCAGTGATCGGGGGGGCAGCTCTGAAGCTTTCTTT. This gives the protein CATSDRGGSSEAFF.

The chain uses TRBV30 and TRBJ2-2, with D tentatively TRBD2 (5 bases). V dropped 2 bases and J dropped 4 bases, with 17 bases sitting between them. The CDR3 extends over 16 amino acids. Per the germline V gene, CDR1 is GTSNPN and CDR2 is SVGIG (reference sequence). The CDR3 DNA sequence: TGTGCCTGGAGTAACCCCACGGGGAGAGGCACCGGGGAGCTGTTTTTT. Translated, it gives CAWSNPTGRGTGELFF.

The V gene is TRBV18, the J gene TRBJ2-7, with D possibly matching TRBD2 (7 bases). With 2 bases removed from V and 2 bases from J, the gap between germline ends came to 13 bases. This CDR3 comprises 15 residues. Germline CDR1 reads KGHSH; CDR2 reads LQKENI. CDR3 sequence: CASSPSRGATYEQYV. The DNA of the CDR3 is TGTGCCAGCTCACCAAGTCGGGGGGCCACCTACGAGCAGTACGTC.

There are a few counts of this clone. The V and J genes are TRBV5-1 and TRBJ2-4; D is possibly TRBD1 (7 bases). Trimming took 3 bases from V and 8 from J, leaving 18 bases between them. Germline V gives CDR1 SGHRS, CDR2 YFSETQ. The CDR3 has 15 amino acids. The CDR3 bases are TGCGCCAGCAGCTCCCGTCCCCAGGGGGAGGACATTCAGTACTTC. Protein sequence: CASSSRPQGEDIQYF.

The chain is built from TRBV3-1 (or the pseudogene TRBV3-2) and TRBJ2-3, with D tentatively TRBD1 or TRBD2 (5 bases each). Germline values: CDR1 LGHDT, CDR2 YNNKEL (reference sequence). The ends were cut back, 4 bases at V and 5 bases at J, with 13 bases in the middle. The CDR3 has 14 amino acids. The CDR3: CASSRPGTIDTQYF. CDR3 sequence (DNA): TGTGCCAGCAGCCGACCCGGGACGATAGATACGCAGTATTTT.

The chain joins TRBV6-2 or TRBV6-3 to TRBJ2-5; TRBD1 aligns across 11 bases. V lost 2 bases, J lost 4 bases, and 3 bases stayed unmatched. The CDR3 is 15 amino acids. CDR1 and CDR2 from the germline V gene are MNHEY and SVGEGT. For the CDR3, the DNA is TGTGCCAGCAGTTACCCGGACAGGGGGCTAGAGACCCAGTACTTC. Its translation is CASSYPDRGLETQYF.

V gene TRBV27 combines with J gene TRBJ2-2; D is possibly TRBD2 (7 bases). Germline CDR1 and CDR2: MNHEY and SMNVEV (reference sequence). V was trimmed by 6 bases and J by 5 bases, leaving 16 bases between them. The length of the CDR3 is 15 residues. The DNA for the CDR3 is TGTGCCAGCAGGTTAGGGGGGGGCCATACCGGGGAGCTGTTTTTT. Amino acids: CASRLGGGHTGELFF.

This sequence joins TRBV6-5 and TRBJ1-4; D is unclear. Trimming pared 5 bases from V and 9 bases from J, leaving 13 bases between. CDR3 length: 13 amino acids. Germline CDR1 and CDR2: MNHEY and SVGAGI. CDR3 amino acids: CASSPLDSKKLFF. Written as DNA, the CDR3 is TGTGCCAGCAGTCCTCTTGATTCAAAAAAACTGTTTTTT.

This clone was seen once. CDR3 sequence (DNA): TGTGCCAGCAGTTATGGTATCGAGGGAAAACTGTTTTTT. It specifies CASSYGIEGKLFF. The V call is TRBV6-5, the J call TRBJ1-4; no firm D call. CDR3 length equals 13 residues. Trimming removed 3 bases from V and 10 bases from J, with 12 bases in between. Germline V gene lookup returns CDR1 MNHEY and CDR2 SVGAGI.

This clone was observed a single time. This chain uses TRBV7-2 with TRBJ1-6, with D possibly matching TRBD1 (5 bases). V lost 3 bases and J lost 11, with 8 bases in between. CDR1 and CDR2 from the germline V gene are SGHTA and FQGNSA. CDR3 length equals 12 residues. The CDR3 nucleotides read TGTGCCAGCAGCTTCAGGGCCGCACCCCTCCACTTT. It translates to CASSFRAAPLHF.

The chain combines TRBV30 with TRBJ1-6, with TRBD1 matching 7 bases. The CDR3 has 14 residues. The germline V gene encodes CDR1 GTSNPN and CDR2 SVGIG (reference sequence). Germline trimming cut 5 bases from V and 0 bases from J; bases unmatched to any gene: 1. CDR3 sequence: CAWGTVSYNSPLHF. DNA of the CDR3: TGTGCCTGGGGGACAGTCTCCTATAATTCACCCCTCCACTTT. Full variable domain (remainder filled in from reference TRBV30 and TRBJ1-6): SQTIHQWPATLVQPVGSPLSLECTVEGTSNPNLYWYRQAAGRGLQLLFYSVGIGQISSEVPQNLSASRPQDRQFILSSKKLLLSDSGFYLCAWGTVSYNSPLHFGNGTRLTVT.